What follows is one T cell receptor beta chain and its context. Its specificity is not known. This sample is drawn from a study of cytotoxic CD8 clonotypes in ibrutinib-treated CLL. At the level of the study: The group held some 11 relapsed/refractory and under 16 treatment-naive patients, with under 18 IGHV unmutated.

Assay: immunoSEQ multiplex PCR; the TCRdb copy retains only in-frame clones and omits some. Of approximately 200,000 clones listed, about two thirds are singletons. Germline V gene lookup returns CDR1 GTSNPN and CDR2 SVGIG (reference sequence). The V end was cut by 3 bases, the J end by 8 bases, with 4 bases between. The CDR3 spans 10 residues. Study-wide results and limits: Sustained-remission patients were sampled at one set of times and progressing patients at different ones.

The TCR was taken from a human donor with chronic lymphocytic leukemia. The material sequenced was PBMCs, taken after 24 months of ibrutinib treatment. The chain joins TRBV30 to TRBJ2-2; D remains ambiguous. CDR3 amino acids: CAWRLGELFF. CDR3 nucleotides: TGTGCCTGGAGGCTGGGGGAGCTGTTTTTT. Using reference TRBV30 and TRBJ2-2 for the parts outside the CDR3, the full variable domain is SQTIHQWPATLVQPVGSPLSLECTVEGTSNPNLYWYRQAAGRGLQLLFYSVGIGQISSEVPQNLSASRPQDRQFILSSKKLLLSDSGFYLCAWRLGELFFGEGSRLTVL.